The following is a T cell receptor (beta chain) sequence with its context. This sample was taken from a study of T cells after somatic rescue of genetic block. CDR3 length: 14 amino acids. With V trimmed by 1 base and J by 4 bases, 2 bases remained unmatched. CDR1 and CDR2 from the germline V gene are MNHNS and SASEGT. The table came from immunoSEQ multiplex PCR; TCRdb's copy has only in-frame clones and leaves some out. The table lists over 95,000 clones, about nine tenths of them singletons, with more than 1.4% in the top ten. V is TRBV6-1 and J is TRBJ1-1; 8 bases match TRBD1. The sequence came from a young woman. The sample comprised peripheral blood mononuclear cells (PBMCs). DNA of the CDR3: TGTGCCAGCAGTGAAGGACAGGGGTTCACTGAAGCTTTCTTT. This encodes CASSEGQGFTEAFF.